This paragraph covers one T cell receptor (beta chain) sequence. Repertoires were generated with immunoSEQ multiplex PCR, while TCRdb's copy carries only in-frame clones and drops some. Among about 97,000 clones listed, around 89% were seen once. This entry is derived from a study of T cell responses to AZD1222 COVID-19 vaccine. Study-level information: Both about-4-week and about-12-week second-dose recipients were combined.

Sequenced material: peripheral blood, taken on day 0 of AZD1222 vaccination. This TCR was recovered from an adult in good health.

The CDR3 sequence is CASSDEGPEAFF. CDR3 DNA sequence: TGTGCCAGCAGTGACGAGGGCCCTGAAGCTTTCTTT. The J gene is TRBJ1-1, the V gene TRBV6-2 or TRBV6-3; the D is unclear. The CDR3 runs to 12 residues. Germline V gene sequence: CDR1 MNHEY, CDR2 SVGEGT. Trimming took off 5 bases at V and 6 bases at J, with 10 bases between the two ends.